This is a list of T cell receptor beta chains from one sample in a study of blood T cell repertoires in COVID-19. TCRdb's table, derived via immunoSEQ multiplex PCR, lists solely in-frame clones and lacks some. The sample shows about 85,000 clones, approximately 90% of them seen only once. Sequenced: peripheral blood. The source is a man between 60 and 75 years old with acute or convalescent COVID-19. Each CDR3 is given with its conserved first and last residue. Each record gives: D gene, J gene, V gene, clone size, CDR3 DNA, CDR3 protein. D genes are given only for firm matches. Part of the rows lack a size; the others show once, few, many or a class for expanded clones.

>TRBD1|TRBJ2-5|TRBV6-2/TRBV6-3|.
TGTGCCAGCAGTTTTTGGACAGGGACAAGGCAAGAGACCCAGTACTTC
CASSFWTGTRQETQYF
>TRBD1|TRBJ2-6|TRBV6-2/TRBV6-3|.
TGTGCCAGCAGTTGGGACAGGCTCTCTGGGGCCAACGTCCTGACTTTC
CASSWDRLSGANVLTF
>.|TRBJ2-7|TRBV20-1|.
TGCAGTGCTAGTCGGCCAGGCCCTGCCTACGAGCAGTACTTC
CSASRPGPAYEQYF
>.|TRBJ1-3|TRBV4-2|.
TGTGCCAGCAGACTTACGGACGGGGTTGCCGGAAACACCATATATTTT
CASRLTDGVAGNTIYF
>.|TRBJ2-1|TRBV7-2|.
TGTGCCAGCAGCTTAGCGGGGAGCTCCTACAATGAGCAGTTCTTC
CASSLAGSSYNEQFF
>TRBD1|TRBJ2-7|TRBV29-1|.
TGCAGCGTGCCGGGACAGGGCTACGAGCAGTACTTC
CSVPGQGYEQYF
>.|TRBJ1-2|TRBV7-9|.
TGTGCCAGCAGCCCTGGTCAGGGTGGCTACACCTTC
CASSPGQGGYTF
>TRBD1|TRBJ1-5|TRBV6-2/TRBV6-3|.
TGTGCCAGCAGTTACGGGACAGGTTTTGGGCGTAGCAATCAGCCCCAGCATTTT
CASSYGTGFGRSNQPQHF
>TRBD1|TRBJ1-1|TRBV5-1|.
TGCGCCAGCAGCTTCGCCAATACAGGGGCTGGGGCTTTCTTT
CASSFANTGAGAFF
>.|TRBJ1-5|TRBV30|.
TGTGCCTGGAGTGTTTGGGGGGGCGGCCAGCCCCAGCATTTT
CAWSVWGGGQPQHF
>.|TRBJ1-3|TRBV14|.
TGTGCCAGCAGCCAAGGTCGAGGGTCGCTGAACACCATATATTTT
CASSQGRGSLNTIYF
>TRBD1|TRBJ2-1|TRBV6-2/TRBV6-3|once
TGTGCCAGCAGTTCCGGCAAGGGGGCCTCCTACAATGAGCAGTTCTTC
CASSSGKGASYNEQFF
>.|TRBJ2-7|TRBV2|.
TGTGCCAGCAGAAACAGGGAGTTCGGAAACGAGCAGTACTTC
CASRNREFGNEQYF
>TRBD2|TRBJ2-3|TRBV4-1|.
TGCGCCAGCAGCCAAGGTCTAGCGGGGGGGCAGAGAGATACGCAGTATTTT
CASSQGLAGGQRDTQYF
>.|TRBJ1-3|TRBV30|once
TGTGCCTTGACACCCTCTGGAAACACCATATATTTT
CALTPSGNTIYF
>.|TRBJ1-3|TRBV19|.
TGTGCCAGTAGTATTGGCCACTCTGGAAACACCATATATTTT
CASSIGHSGNTIYF
>.|TRBJ1-1|TRBV5-1|.
TGCGCCAGCAGCTTCGGACAGACGAACACTGAAGCTTTCTTT
CASSFGQTNTEAFF
>TRBD2|TRBJ2-7|TRBV6-2/TRBV6-3|.
TGTGCCAGCAGTTACAGTGGACTAGCGGGGGGCCTCTCCTACGAGCAGTACTTC
CASSYSGLAGGLSYEQYF
>.|TRBJ2-1|TRBV15|.
TGTGCCACCAGCAGAGTGGGGAGGAGCTCCTACAATGAGCAGTTCTTC
CATSRVGRSSYNEQFF